This passage covers 32 T cell receptor beta chains from one sample sequenced in a study of CD8 T cells in ankylosing spondylitis. Each CDR3 protein gets one entry after TCRdb re-called the 5' RACE reads with MiXCR. The repertoire holds tens of thousands of distinct CDR3 sequences, with roughly 3.1% as singletons. Input material: blood, either unsorted or a sorted T cell fraction (not recorded which). These receptors all come from a male donor with ankylosing spondylitis or in good health (not recorded which).

This clonotype was counted ten times or more. The rearrangement links TRBV7-3 to TRBJ2-7; D is possibly TRBD1 (6 bases). V was cut by 2 bases and J by 2 bases, with 19 bases left in between. The CDR3 is made up of 17 amino acids. The germline V gene has CDR1 SGHTA and CDR2 FQGTGA. The DNA for the CDR3 is TGTGCCAGCAGCTTAGTGTCCACCGGGACACTGACCTACGAGCAGTACGTC. This translates into CASSLVSTGTLTYEQYV.

This clonotype has at least ten counts. This chain uses TRBV23-1 with TRBJ2-2; 10 nucleotides line up with TRBD1. TRBV23-1 belongs to the ORF category, with a function that is uncertain. V gave up 2 bases and J gave up 0 bases; unmatched junction bases: 3. This CDR3 contains 17 residues. In nucleotides, the CDR3 is TGCGCCAGCAGTCAAGGACAGGGGGGACCGAACACCGGGGAGCTGTTTTTT. This encodes CASSQGQGGPNTGELFF.

This clonotype was counted ten times or more. This chain connects TRBV9 to TRBJ2-4, with TRBD1 matching over 8 bases. V trimming: 2 bases; J trimming: 1 base; junction bases outside the gene matches: 11. This CDR3 has 18 amino acids. The V gene's germline CDR1 is SGDLS and CDR2 YYNGEE. The CDR3 here is CASSVEPGGEWAKNIQYF. CDR3 nucleotides: TGTGCCAGCAGCGTGGAACCAGGGGGCGAATGGGCCAAAAACATTCAGTACTTC.

This clonotype was recorded at least ten times. The rearrangement links TRBV9 to TRBJ1-6, with TRBD1 as a possible D gene (6 bases). The CDR3 loop spans 16 amino acids. V shed 3 bases and J shed 2 bases, with 12 bases lying between them. Germline CDR1 SGDLS, CDR2 YYNGEE. CDR3 loop: CASSATQGPYNSPLHF. Written as DNA, the CDR3 is TGTGCCAGCAGCGCGACACAGGGTCCCTATAATTCACCCCTCCACTTT.

This clonotype was detected many times. This chain links TRBV9 with TRBJ2-1; TRBD1 matches 9 bases. V dropped 3 bases and J dropped 6; count of bases not matched to a gene: 4. This CDR3 region has 14 residues. Germline V lookup: CDR1 SGDLS, CDR2 YYNGEE. The CDR3 DNA is TGTGCCAGCAGCGCTTCGGGACAGGGCAATGAGCAGTTCTTC. It yields the protein CASSASGQGNEQFF.

This clonotype was recorded many times. The J gene is TRBJ2-1, the V gene TRBV9, with a tentative D call TRBD2 (6 bases). This CDR3 is built from 15 residues. With 0 bases removed from V and 2 bases from J, the gap between germline ends came to 9 bases. The germline V gene has CDR1 SGDLS and CDR2 YYNGEE. The CDR3, as DNA: TGTGCCAGCAGCGTAGCGGGAGCCGCCTACAATGAGCAGTTCTTC. Translation: CASSVAGAAYNEQFF.

This clonotype was recorded at least ten times. This chain connects TRBV9 to TRBJ2-2; D is perhaps TRBD1 (6 bases). Germline CDR1 reads SGDLS; CDR2 reads YYNGEE. V was shortened by 2 bases and J by 1 base, with 9 bases between the two germline ends. The CDR3 loop spans 15 amino acids. The CDR3 sequence is CASSVGQRNTGELFF. In DNA form, the CDR3 reads TGTGCCAGCAGCGTCGGACAGAGGAACACCGGGGAGCTGTTTTTT.

In its sample, this clonotype was seen many times. This chain connects TRBV9 to TRBJ1-3; maybe TRBD1 (5 bases). The CDR3 sequence is 14 residues long. Germline CDR1 SGDLS, CDR2 YYNGEE. V was clipped by 0 bases and J by 7 bases, with 11 bases between them. CDR3 amino acids: CASSVEGVLNTIYF. CDR3 coding DNA: TGTGCCAGCAGCGTAGAAGGGGTTCTCAACACCATATATTTT. The full variable domain, completed using reference TRBV9 and TRBJ1-3, is DSGVTQTPKHLITATGQRVTLRCSPRSGDLSVYWYQQSLDQGLQFLIQYYNGEERAKGNILERFSAQQFPDLHSELNLSSLELGDSALYFCASSVEGVLNTIYFGEGSWLTVV.

This clonotype has a count of ten or more. This chain uses TRBV9 with TRBJ2-2, with 8 bases fitting TRBD1. This CDR3 is 12 amino acids long. V dropped 5 bases and J dropped 6; count of bases not matched to a gene: 0. CDR1 SGDLS and CDR2 YYNGEE come from the germline V gene. As DNA, the CDR3 is TGTGCCAGCAGGACAGGGGCCGGGGAGCTGTTTTTT. Translated, it gives CASRTGAGELFF.

This clonotype has at least ten counts. This chain connects TRBV9 to TRBJ2-1; perhaps TRBD2 as D (6 bases). Germline V CDR1 and CDR2: SGDLS, YYNGEE. The CDR3 is made up of 17 amino acids. Trimming pared 4 bases from V and 4 bases from J, leaving 21 bases between. For the CDR3, the DNA is TGTGCCAGCAGCTGGGACGGTAGCGGAAACCTTTACAATGAGCAGTTCTTC. Its protein is CASSWDGSGNLYNEQFF.

In its sample, this clonotype was seen many times. The genes are TRBV13 and TRBJ2-7, with D perhaps being TRBD1 or TRBD2 (5 bases each). Germline CDR1 and CDR2: PRHDT and FYEKMQ (reference sequence). Trimming left V 0 bases short and J 5 bases short, with 17 bases between. This CDR3 is 16 amino acids long. The CDR3 protein is CASSLGSLPGLDEQYV. CDR3 nucleotides: TGTGCCAGCAGCTTAGGGTCGCTCCCGGGGCTGGACGAGCAGTACGTC.

This clonotype occurred many times. CDR3 in amino acids: CASSVEGGRGVNTQYF. The CDR3 DNA sequence: TGTGCCAGCAGCGTAGAAGGTGGGCGGGGGGTAAATACGCAGTATTTT. The rearrangement joins TRBV9 to TRBJ2-3, with 8 bases fitting TRBD2. Unmatched junction bases numbered 10, after V lost 0 bases and J lost 7 bases. The CDR3 loop spans 16 amino acids. Germline CDR1 reads SGDLS; CDR2 reads YYNGEE. Full variable domain (missing parts from reference TRBV9 and TRBJ2-3): DSGVTQTPKHLITATGQRVTLRCSPRSGDLSVYWYQQSLDQGLQFLIQYYNGEERAKGNILERFSAQQFPDLHSELNLSSLELGDSALYFCASSVEGGRGVNTQYFGPGTRLTVL.

This clonotype has at least ten counts. The genes are TRBV9 and TRBJ2-1; 14 bases align to TRBD2. Germline loops: CDR1 SGDLS, CDR2 YYNGEE. The trim removed 1 base at V and 6 bases at J, leaving 15 bases unmatched. The CDR3 has 20 amino acids. Here the CDR3 DNA reads TGTGCCAGCAGCGTAAACCGACTAGCGGGGGGGCCTAAGGTCGGCAATGAGCAGTTCTTC. Translated, it gives CASSVNRLAGGPKVGNEQFF.

This clonotype was observed many times. The chain employs TRBV9 and TRBJ2-3, with D unresolved. V lost 0 bases and J lost 0, with 8 bases in between. Germline assignment: CDR1 SGDLS and CDR2 YYNGEE. This CDR3 comprises 15 residues. As DNA, the CDR3 is TGTGCCAGCAGCGTAGGACCAGAGAGCACAGATACGCAGTATTTT. It is translated as CASSVGPESTDTQYF. Based on the CDR3 plus reference TRBV9 and TRBJ2-3, the full variable domain is DSGVTQTPKHLITATGQRVTLRCSPRSGDLSVYWYQQSLDQGLQFLIQYYNGEERAKGNILERFSAQQFPDLHSELNLSSLELGDSALYFCASSVGPESTDTQYFGPGTRLTVL.

This clonotype was counted at least ten times. The CDR3 DNA is TGTGCCAGCAGCGTAGTAGCGGGGGGATACACTAGCACAGATACGCAGTATTTT. Its protein product is CASSVVAGGYTSTDTQYF. The chain recombines TRBV9 with TRBJ2-3; 10 bases map to TRBD2. Looked up from germline, CDR1 is SGDLS and CDR2 is YYNGEE. With 0 bases clipped from V and 0 bases from J, the junction kept 7 bases outside the gene matches. The CDR3 has 18 amino acids.

This clonotype showed up many times. V is TRBV9 and J is TRBJ2-5, with 8 bases matching TRBD2. The CDR3 length is 17 residues. Germline values: CDR1 SGDLS, CDR2 YYNGEE. The ends lost 0 bases at V and 4 bases at J; junction bases unmatched: 11. CDR3 sequence reads: CASSVDAGGQHPETQYF. In DNA form, the CDR3 reads TGTGCCAGCAGCGTAGATGCGGGAGGCCAGCACCCAGAGACCCAGTACTTC.

This clonotype appeared many times. The chain uses TRBV9 and TRBJ2-6; unclear D gene. This CDR3 spans 14 amino acids. V lost 0 bases and J lost 1, with 2 bases in between. Germline V lookup: CDR1 SGDLS, CDR2 YYNGEE. CDR3 nucleotides: TGTGCCAGCAGCGTAGCATCTGGGGCCAACGTCCTGACTTTC. As protein: CASSVASGANVLTF.

At least ten counts were recorded for this clonotype. The chain recombines TRBV9 with TRBJ1-4, with no clear D. The CDR3 spans 16 residues. V was pared by 4 bases and J by 7 bases, with 20 bases between. CDR1 is SGDLS and CDR2 is YYNGEE in the germline V gene. In DNA form, the CDR3 reads TGTGCCAGCAGCCCCGGCTATGAGGGCGCGGGTGAAAAACTGTTTTTT. Its protein product is CASSPGYEGAGEKLFF. Drawing the rest from reference TRBV9 and TRBJ1-4, the complete variable domain is DSGVTQTPKHLITATGQRVTLRCSPRSGDLSVYWYQQSLDQGLQFLIQYYNGEERAKGNILERFSAQQFPDLHSELNLSSLELGDSALYFCASSPGYEGAGEKLFFGSGTQLSVL.

This clonotype was counted ten times or more. V and J are TRBV9 and TRBJ2-3; D is perhaps TRBD2 (6 bases). CDR1 and CDR2 (germline): SGDLS, YYNGEE. Trimming removed 4 bases from V and 2 bases from J, with 17 bases in between. This CDR3 comprises 16 residues. The CDR3 sequence: CASSTQTGLNTDTQYF. CDR3 DNA sequence: TGTGCCAGCAGCACCCAAACGGGACTCAACACAGATACGCAGTATTTT.

This clonotype was seen many times. The chain joins TRBV9 to TRBJ1-6; D unresolved. Trimming stripped 1 base from V and 10 bases from J, with 12 bases between. This CDR3 is 14 amino acids long. CDR1 is SGDLS and CDR2 is YYNGEE in the germline V gene. In DNA, the CDR3 is TGTGCCAGCAGCGTACAGAAAATCGGATCACCCCTCCACTTT. As protein: CASSVQKIGSPLHF.

This clonotype was seen at least ten times. J is TRBJ2-1 and V is TRBV9; no definite D call. Germline loops: CDR1 SGDLS, CDR2 YYNGEE. The CDR3 sequence is 17 residues long. The V end lost 4 bases, the J end lost 8 bases, and 25 bases lay between the germline ends. The CDR3 region has the DNA TGTGCCAGCAGCCAACTACTACCGTACGGGTCAGTCCATGAGCAGTTCTTC. Its translation: CASSQLLPYGSVHEQFF.

This clonotype was recorded at least ten times. The genes are TRBV9 and TRBJ2-3; 13 bases fit TRBD2. V shed 4 bases, J shed 0 bases, and the junction held 8 bases outside the gene matches. Germline V lookup: CDR1 SGDLS, CDR2 YYNGEE. This CDR3 has 18 amino acids. Here the CDR3 reads CASSHGTSGTSSTDTQYF. CDR3 DNA sequence: TGTGCCAGCAGCCACGGGACTAGCGGGACATCTAGCACAGATACGCAGTATTTT.

The CDR3 sequence: CASTRLAGAPDTQYF. In DNA, the CDR3 is TGTGCCAGCACCAGACTAGCGGGAGCCCCAGATACGCAGTATTTT. This chain uses TRBV9 with TRBJ2-3, with 12 bases aligning to TRBD2. The CDR3 extends over 15 amino acids. Germline CDR1 and CDR2: SGDLS and YYNGEE. J lost 4 bases, V lost 6 bases, and 6 bases had no gene match.

The sample holds many counts of this clonotype. This chain connects TRBV9 to TRBJ2-5, with TRBD1 matching over 7 bases. Germline loops: CDR1 SGDLS, CDR2 YYNGEE. This CDR3 is 13 amino acids long. J lost 2 bases, V lost 4 bases, and 2 bases had no gene match. The CDR3, as DNA: TGTGCCAGCAGCCAGGGACAGCAAGAGACCCAGTACTTC. It codes for CASSQGQQETQYF. Variable domain in full (rest from reference TRBV9 and TRBJ2-5): DSGVTQTPKHLITATGQRVTLRCSPRSGDLSVYWYQQSLDQGLQFLIQYYNGEERAKGNILERFSAQQFPDLHSELNLSSLELGDSALYFCASSQGQQETQYFGPGTRLLVL.

Many counts were recorded for this clonotype. This chain uses TRBV9 with TRBJ2-1; D uncertain. Trimming removed 4 bases at V and 4 bases at J, with 9 bases between. CDR3 size: 13 residues. The germline gives CDR1 SGDLS, CDR2 YYNGEE. The CDR3 DNA follows: TGTGCCAGCAGCCCACAACAATACAATGAGCAGTTCTTC. Residues: CASSPQQYNEQFF.

This chain connects TRBV9 to TRBJ2-3; 12 positions match TRBD2. V lost 2 bases, J lost 0 bases, and 10 bases stayed unmatched. Germline CDR1 reads SGDLS; CDR2 reads YYNGEE. This CDR3 comprises 19 residues. The CDR3 nucleotides read TGTGCCAGCAGCGTTCACGGGACTAGCGGGCCTTCTAGCACAGATACGCAGTATTTT. Translating it yields CASSVHGTSGPSSTDTQYF.

CDR3 sequence: CASSYGQEGYGNTIYF. The CDR3, as DNA: TGTGCCAGCAGCTACGGACAGGAGGGATATGGAAACACCATATATTTT. The chain couples TRBV9 to TRBJ1-3, with 7 bases that match TRBD1. CDR1 SGDLS and CDR2 YYNGEE come from the germline V gene. This CDR3 has 16 amino acids. The junction had 10 bases not matched to a gene; V was cut back by 4 bases and J by 3 bases.

This clonotype was recorded at least ten times. V gene TRBV9 combines with J gene TRBJ1-1, with D possibly matching TRBD1 (6 bases). Germline lookup yields CDR1 SGDLS and CDR2 YYNGEE. There are 14 residues in the CDR3. The V and J ends lost 0 bases and 6 bases respectively, with 12 bases between them. CDR3 nucleotides: TGTGCCAGCAGCGTAGCTTTGGGGGCTGCTGAAGCTTTCTTT. Protein sequence: CASSVALGAAEAFF.

In this sample, this clonotype turned up many times. The V call is TRBV9, the J call TRBJ1-2; D may be TRBD1 (6 bases). V shed 0 bases and J shed 4 bases, with 10 bases lying between them. There are 14 residues in the CDR3. The germline CDR1 and CDR2 sequences are SGDLS and YYNGEE. The CDR3 spells CASSVAQGTYGYTF. The CDR3 DNA reads TGTGCCAGCAGCGTAGCTCAGGGGACCTATGGCTACACCTTC.

This clonotype was recorded many times. V gene TRBV9 combines with J gene TRBJ2-2, with TRBD1 identical over 11 bases. This CDR3 has 16 residues. Trimming cost V 4 bases and J 4 bases; bases outside gene matches: 6. Germline CDR1 is SGDLS and CDR2 is YYNGEE. CDR3 sequence (DNA): TGTGCCAGCAGCTTAAGGACAGGGGGCGGCACCGGGGAGCTGTTTTTT. Translated, it gives CASSLRTGGGTGELFF.

This clonotype was observed at least ten times. The rearrangement links TRBV9 to TRBJ2-2; D remains ambiguous. The length of the CDR3 is 14 residues. V was trimmed by 9 bases and J by 0 bases, leaving 12 bases between them. Per the germline V gene, CDR1 is SGDLS and CDR2 is YYNGEE. For the CDR3, the DNA is TGTGCCACCTCGACGGGCCCGAACACCGGGGAGCTGTTTTTT. It specifies CATSTGPNTGELFF. The complete variable domain, with remaining parts taken from reference TRBV9 and TRBJ2-2, reads DSGVTQTPKHLITATGQRVTLRCSPRSGDLSVYWYQQSLDQGLQFLIQYYNGEERAKGNILERFSAQQFPDLHSELNLSSLELGDSALYFCATSTGPNTGELFFGEGSRLTVL.

This clonotype was counted many times. V gene TRBV9 combines with J gene TRBJ2-5; D unclear. The CDR3 sequence is 15 residues long. Trimming removed 0 bases from V and 1 base from J, with 10 bases in between. CDR1 SGDLS and CDR2 YYNGEE come from the germline V gene. DNA of the CDR3: TGTGCCAGCAGCGTAGGGGCACACGCCCAAGAGACCCAGTACTTC. Translation: CASSVGAHAQETQYF.